The clone carrying this T cell receptor beta chain has just a few counts. Antigen specificity is unknown. Germline V gives CDR1 SGHRS, CDR2 YFSETQ. Trimming removed 4 bases at V and 0 bases at J, with 17 bases between. The CDR3 is 17 residues long. The record originates from a study of CD8 T cells in ankylosing spondylitis. Overall study findings and caveats: Disease-associated clonotypes exhibited CD8+ identity and were relatively infrequent in peripheral blood. Disease-linked clones were reportedly significantly enriched in matched ankylosing spondylitis synovial fluid. Made up of about eight highly homologous variants, a TCR beta motif appeared characteristic of ankylosing spondylitis blood.

By quantitative 5'-RACE with molecular barcodes, the TCR beta libraries were made. TCRdb processed the 5' RACE reads anew with MiXCR; each CDR3 protein has one entry. The table has 200,000 or so distinct CDR3 sequences, 13% seen once. This sequence joins TRBV5-1 and TRBJ1-5; D gene unclear. This TCR was recovered from a female donor with ankylosing spondylitis or in good health (not recorded which). Sequenced: blood, either unsorted or a sorted T cell fraction (not recorded which). The CDR3 nucleotides read TGCGCCAGCAGCGCCGTTGGGCCCCCCTATAGCAATCAGCCCCAGCATTTT. It specifies CASSAVGPPYSNQPQHF.